The source of this T cell receptor beta chain is a study of blood T cell repertoires in COVID-19. About the research overall: COVID-19 samples from acute and convalescent phases originated in the United States, Italy and Spain. From T cells, B-cell-depleted T cells, or PBMCs came the material, which was cDNA or gDNA.

Using immunoSEQ multiplex PCR, the repertoire was profiled, and TCRdb retains in-frame clones only, with some absent. The sample carries roughly 320,000 clones, 85% to 90% recorded once. The sequenced sample consisted of peripheral blood. This receptor was obtained from a woman aged 45-60 years with COVID-19, enrolled during active disease.

In DNA, the CDR3 is TGTGCCAGCAGTAGCCGGGACAGGGGGTATCAGCCCCAGCATTTT. Protein: CASSSRDRGYQPQHF. The chain employs TRBV6-2 or TRBV6-3 and TRBJ1-5, with 11 nucleotides matching TRBD1. CDR1 MNHEY and CDR2 SVGEGT come from the germline V gene. There are 15 residues in the CDR3. The J segment lost 5 bases and the V segment lost 5 bases, leaving 5 bases of the junction unmatched.